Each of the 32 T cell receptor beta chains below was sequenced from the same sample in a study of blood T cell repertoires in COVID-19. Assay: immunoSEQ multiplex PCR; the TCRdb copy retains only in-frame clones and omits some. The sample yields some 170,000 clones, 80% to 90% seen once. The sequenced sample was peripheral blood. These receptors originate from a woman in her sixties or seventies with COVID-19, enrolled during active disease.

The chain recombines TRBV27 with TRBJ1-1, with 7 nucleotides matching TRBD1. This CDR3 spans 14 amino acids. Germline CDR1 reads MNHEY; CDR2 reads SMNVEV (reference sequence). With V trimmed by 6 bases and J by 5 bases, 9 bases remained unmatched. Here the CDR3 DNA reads TGTGCCAGCAGCAGTACAGGGGTGGGGACTGAAGCTTTCTTT. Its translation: CASSSTGVGTEAFF.

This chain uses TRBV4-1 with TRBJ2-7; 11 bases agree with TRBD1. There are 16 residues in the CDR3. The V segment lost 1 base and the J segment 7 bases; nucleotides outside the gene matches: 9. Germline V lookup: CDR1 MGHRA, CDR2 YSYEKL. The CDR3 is CASSQGGTGGVGEQYF. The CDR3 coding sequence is TGCGCCAGCAGCCAAGGGGGGACAGGGGGTGTTGGAGAGCAGTACTTC.

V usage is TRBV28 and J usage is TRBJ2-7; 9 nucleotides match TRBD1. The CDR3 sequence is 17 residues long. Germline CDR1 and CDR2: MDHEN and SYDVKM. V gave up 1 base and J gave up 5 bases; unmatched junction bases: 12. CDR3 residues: CASSLYGTGRGRDEQYF. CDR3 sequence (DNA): TGTGCCAGCAGTTTATACGGGACAGGGCGAGGCCGCGACGAGCAGTACTTC. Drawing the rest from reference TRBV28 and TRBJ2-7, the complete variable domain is DVKVTQSSRYLVKRTGEKVFLECVQDMDHENMFWYRQDPGLGLRLIYFSYDVKMKEKGDIPEGYSVSREKKERFSLILESASTNQTSMYLCASSLYGTGRGRDEQYFGPGTRLTVT.

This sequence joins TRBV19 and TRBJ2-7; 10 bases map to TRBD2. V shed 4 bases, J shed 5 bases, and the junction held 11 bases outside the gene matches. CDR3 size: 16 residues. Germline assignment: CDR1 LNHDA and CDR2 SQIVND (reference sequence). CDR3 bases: TGTGCCAGTAGTAGTGCTGGGGCTAGCGGGAGTAACGAGCAGTACTTC. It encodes CASSSAGASGSNEQYF.

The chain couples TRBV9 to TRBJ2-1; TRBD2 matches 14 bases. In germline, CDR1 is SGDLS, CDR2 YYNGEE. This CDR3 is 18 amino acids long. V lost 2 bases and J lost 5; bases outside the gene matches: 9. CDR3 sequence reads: CASSVTTSGRAVHNEQFF. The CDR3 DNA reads TGTGCCAGCAGCGTTACGACTAGCGGGAGGGCCGTCCACAATGAGCAGTTCTTC.

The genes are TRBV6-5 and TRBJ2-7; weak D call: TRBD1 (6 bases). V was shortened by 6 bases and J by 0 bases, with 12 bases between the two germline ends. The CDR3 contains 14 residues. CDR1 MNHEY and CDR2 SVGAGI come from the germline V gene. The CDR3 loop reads CASRSDRNSYEQYF. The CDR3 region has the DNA TGTGCCAGCAGATCCGACAGGAACTCCTACGAGCAGTACTTC.

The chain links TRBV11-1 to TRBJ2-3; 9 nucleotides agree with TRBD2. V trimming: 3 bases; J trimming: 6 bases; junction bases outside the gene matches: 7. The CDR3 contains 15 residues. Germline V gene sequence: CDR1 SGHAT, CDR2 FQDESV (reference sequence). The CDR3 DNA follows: TGTGCCAGCAGCTTTAGCGGGAGAGTCGGCGATACGCAGTATTTT. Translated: CASSFSGRVGDTQYF.

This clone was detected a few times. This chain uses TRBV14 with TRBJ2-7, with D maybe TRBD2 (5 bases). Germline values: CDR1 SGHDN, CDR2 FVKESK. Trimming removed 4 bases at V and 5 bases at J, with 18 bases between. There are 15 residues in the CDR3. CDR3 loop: CASSRRGPTAHEQYF. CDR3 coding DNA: TGTGCCAGCAGCCGTCGGGGTCCCACGGCCCACGAGCAGTACTTC.

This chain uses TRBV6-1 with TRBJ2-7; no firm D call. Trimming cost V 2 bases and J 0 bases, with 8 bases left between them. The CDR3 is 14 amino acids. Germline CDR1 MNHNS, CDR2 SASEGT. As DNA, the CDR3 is TGTGCCAGCAGTGAACAGCGCGACTCCTACGAGCAGTACTTC. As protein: CASSEQRDSYEQYF.

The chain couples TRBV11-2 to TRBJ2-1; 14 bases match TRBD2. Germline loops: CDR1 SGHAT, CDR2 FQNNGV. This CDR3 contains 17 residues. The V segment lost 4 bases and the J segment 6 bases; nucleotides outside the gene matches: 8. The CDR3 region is CASSWITGLAGVNEQFF. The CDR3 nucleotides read TGTGCCAGCAGCTGGATTACGGGACTAGCGGGAGTCAATGAGCAGTTCTTC.

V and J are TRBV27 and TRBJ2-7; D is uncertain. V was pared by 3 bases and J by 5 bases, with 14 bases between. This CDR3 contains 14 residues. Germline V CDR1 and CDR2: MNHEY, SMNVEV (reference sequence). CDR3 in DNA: TGTGCCAGCAGTTTTCAGGCCTTGCCCAACGAGCAGTACTTC. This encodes CASSFQALPNEQYF.

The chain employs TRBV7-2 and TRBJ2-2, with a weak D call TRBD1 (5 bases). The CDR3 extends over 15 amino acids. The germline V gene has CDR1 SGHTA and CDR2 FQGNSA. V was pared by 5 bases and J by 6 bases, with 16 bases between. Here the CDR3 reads CASSKQQGPPGELFF. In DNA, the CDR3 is TGTGCCAGCAGCAAGCAGCAGGGTCCCCCCGGGGAGCTGTTTTTT.

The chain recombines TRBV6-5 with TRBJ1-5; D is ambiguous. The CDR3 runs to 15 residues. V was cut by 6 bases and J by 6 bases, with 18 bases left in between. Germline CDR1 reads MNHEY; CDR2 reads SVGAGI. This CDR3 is CASSLSLAHGQPQHF. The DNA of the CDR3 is TGTGCCAGCAGCCTCTCCCTGGCTCATGGTCAGCCCCAGCATTTT.

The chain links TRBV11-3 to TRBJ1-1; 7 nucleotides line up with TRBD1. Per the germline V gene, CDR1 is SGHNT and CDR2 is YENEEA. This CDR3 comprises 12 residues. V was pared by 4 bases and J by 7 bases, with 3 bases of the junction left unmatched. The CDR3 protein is CASSSSGGEAFF. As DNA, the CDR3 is TGTGCCAGCAGCTCATCAGGGGGTGAAGCTTTCTTT.

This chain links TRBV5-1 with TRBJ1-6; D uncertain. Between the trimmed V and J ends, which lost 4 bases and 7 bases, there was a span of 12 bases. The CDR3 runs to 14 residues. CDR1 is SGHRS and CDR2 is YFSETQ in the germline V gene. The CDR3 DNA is TGCGCCAGCAGCCGGGAACCGGGGAATTCACCCCTCCACTTT. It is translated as CASSREPGNSPLHF. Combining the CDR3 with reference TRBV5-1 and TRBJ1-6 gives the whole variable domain KAGVTQTPRYLIKTRGQQVTLSCSPISGHRSVSWYQQTPGQGLQFLFEYFSETQRNKGNFPGRFSGRQFSNSRSEMNVSTLELGDSALYLCASSREPGNSPLHFGNGTRLTVT.

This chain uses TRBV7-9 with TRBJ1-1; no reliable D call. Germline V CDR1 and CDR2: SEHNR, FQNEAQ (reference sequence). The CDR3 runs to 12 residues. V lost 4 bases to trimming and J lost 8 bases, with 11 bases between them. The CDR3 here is CASSSLNPEAFF. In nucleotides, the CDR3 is TGTGCCAGCAGCTCCCTTAATCCGGAAGCTTTCTTT. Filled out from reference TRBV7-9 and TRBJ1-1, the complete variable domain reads DTGVSQNPRHKITKRGQNVTFRCDPISEHNRLYWYRQTLGQGPEFLTYFQNEAQLEKSRLLSDRFSAERPKGSFSTLEIQRTEQGDSAMYLCASSSLNPEAFFGQGTRLTVV.

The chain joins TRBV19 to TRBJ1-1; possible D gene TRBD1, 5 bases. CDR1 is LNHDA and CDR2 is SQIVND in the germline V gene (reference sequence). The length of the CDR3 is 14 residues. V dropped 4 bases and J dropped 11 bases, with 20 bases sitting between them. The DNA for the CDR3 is TGTGCCAGTAGTACCGAAAGGAGGGGCGTTAGGGCTTTCTTT. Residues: CASSTERRGVRAFF.

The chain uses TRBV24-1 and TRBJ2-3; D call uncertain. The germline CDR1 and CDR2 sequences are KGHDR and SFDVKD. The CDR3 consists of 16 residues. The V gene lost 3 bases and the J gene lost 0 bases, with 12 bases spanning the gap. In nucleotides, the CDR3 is TGTGCCACCAGTGATACAAAATCGTCTAGCACAGATACGCAGTATTTT. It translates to CATSDTKSSSTDTQYF.

CDR3 bases: TGTGCCAGCAGTCTCCGACAGTATGGCTACACCTTC. It specifies CASSLRQYGYTF. V gene TRBV28 combines with J gene TRBJ1-2, with a possible D match to TRBD1 (5 bases). Germline V CDR1 and CDR2: MDHEN, SYDVKM. CDR3 size: 12 residues. Between the trimmed V and J ends, which lost 5 bases and 5 bases, there was a span of 9 bases.

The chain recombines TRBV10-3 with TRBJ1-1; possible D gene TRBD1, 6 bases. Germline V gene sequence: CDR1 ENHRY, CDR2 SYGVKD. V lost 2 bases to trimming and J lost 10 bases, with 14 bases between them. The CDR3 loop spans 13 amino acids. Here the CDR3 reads CAISETEQGGAFF. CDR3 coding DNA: TGTGCCATCAGTGAGACAGAACAAGGGGGAGCTTTCTTT.

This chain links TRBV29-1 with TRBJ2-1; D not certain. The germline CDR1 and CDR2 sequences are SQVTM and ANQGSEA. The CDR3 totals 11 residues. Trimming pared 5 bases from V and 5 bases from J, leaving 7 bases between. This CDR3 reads CSVTADNEQFF. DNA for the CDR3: TGCAGCGTTACAGCCGACAATGAGCAGTTCTTC.

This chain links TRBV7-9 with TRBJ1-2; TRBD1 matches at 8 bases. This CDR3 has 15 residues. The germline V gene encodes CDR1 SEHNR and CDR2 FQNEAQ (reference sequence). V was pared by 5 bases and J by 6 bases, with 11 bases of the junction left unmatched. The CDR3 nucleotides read TGTGCCAGCAGCCCCTCGACAGGGGACGTCAATGGCTACACCTTC. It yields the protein CASSPSTGDVNGYTF.

The CDR3 spells CASSESWGGTGEYF. CDR3 nucleotides: TGTGCCAGCAGTGAATCGTGGGGCGGGACAGGGGAGTACTTC. The rearrangement links TRBV2 to TRBJ2-7, with 10 bases that match TRBD1. Germline lookup yields CDR1 SNHLY and CDR2 FYNNEI. The length of the CDR3 is 14 residues. V was clipped by 2 bases and J by 11 bases; unmatched bases: 9.

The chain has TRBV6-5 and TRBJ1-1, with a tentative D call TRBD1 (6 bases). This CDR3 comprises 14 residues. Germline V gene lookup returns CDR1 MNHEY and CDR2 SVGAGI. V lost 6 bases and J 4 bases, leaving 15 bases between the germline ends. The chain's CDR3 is CASSRGERGTEAFF. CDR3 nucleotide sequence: TGTGCCAGCAGCAGGGGCGAACGGGGCACTGAAGCTTTCTTT.

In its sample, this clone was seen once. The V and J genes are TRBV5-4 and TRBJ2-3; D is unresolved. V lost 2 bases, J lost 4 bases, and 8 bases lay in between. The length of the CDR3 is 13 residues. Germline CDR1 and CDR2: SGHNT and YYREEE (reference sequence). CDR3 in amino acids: CASSFLGSDTQYF. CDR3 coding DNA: TGTGCCAGCAGCTTCCTAGGCTCAGATACGCAGTATTTT. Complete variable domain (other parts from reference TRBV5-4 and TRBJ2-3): ETGVTQSPTHLIKTRGQQVTLRCSSQSGHNTVSWYQQALGQGPQFIFQYYREEENGRGNFPPRFSGLQFPNYSSELNVNALELDDSALYLCASSFLGSDTQYFGPGTRLTVL.

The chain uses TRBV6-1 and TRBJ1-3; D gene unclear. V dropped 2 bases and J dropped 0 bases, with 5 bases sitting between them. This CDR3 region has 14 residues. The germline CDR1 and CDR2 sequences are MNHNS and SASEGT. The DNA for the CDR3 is TGTGCCAGCAGTGAATTCAGCTCTGGAAACACCATATATTTT. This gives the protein CASSEFSSGNTIYF.

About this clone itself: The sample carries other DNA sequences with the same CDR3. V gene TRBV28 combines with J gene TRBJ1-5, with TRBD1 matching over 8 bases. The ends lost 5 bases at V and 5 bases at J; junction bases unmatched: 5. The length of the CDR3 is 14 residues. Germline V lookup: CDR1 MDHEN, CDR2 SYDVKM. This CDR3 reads CASSTGQGDQPQHF. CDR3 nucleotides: TGTGCCAGCAGTACAGGACAGGGAGATCAGCCCCAGCATTTT.

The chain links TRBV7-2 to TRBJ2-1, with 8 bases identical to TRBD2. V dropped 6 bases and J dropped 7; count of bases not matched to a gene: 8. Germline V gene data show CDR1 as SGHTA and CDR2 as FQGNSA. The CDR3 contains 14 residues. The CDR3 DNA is TGTGCCAGCAGGATGAGCGGGAGCGCGAATGAGCAGTTCTTC. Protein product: CASRMSGSANEQFF.

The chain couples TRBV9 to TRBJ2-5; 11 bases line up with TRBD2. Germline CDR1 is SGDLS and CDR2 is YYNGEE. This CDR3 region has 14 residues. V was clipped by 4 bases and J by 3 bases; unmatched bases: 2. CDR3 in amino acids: CASSISGREETQYF. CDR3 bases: TGTGCCAGCAGCATTAGCGGGAGGGAAGAGACCCAGTACTTC.

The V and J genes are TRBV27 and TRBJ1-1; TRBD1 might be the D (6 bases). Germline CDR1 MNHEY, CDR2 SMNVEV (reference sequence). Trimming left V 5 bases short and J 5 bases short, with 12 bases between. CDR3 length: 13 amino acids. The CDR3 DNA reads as TGTGCCAGCAGTAAACAGGGTCGGACTGAAGCTTTCTTT. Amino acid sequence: CASSKQGRTEAFF.

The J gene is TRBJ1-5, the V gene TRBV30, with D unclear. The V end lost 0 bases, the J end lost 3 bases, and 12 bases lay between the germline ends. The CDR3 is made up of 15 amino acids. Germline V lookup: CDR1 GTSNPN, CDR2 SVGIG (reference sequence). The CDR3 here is CAWSVPGSDNQPQHF. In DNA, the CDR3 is TGTGCCTGGAGTGTACCCGGGAGTGACAATCAGCCCCAGCATTTT.

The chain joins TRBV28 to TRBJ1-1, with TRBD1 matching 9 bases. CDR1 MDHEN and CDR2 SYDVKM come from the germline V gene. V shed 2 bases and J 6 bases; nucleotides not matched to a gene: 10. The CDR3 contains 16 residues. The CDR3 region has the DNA TGTGCCAGCAGTTTACTGTCCGGGACAGGGTCGCCTGAAGCTTTCTTT. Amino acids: CASSLLSGTGSPEAFF.